The following is a T cell receptor (beta chain) sequence with its context. Its target is unknown. Profiling relied on immunoSEQ multiplex PCR, and the TCRdb table lists in-frame clones only, not all of them. The table includes some 150,000 clones, 70% to 90% detected once. These data originate in a study of T cell responses to AZD1222 COVID-19 vaccine. Study results and limitations: Compared with day 0, the breadth and depth of the Spike-specific TCR repertoire rose significantly after two doses of AZD1222. A reported finding is that nearly half of spike-specific TCRs target unmutated variant regions. Researchers report vaccine-associated CD4 TCRs spanning spike, with dominance at 160-218 and 743-854. AZD1222 recipients seropositive at baseline numbered only six or seven.

The source of this sequence is an adult in good health. Sequenced here: peripheral blood, sampled on day 0 of AZD1222 vaccination.

The CDR3 reads CARTNEGSGANVLTF. The DNA of the CDR3 is TGTGCCAGGACGAATGAGGGCTCTGGGGCCAACGTCCTGACTTTC. This rearrangement joins TRBV2 to TRBJ2-6; possibly TRBD2 for D (5 bases). The CDR3 consists of 15 residues. V shed 9 bases and J shed 0 bases, with 12 bases lying between them. Germline CDR1 is SNHLY and CDR2 is FYNNEI.